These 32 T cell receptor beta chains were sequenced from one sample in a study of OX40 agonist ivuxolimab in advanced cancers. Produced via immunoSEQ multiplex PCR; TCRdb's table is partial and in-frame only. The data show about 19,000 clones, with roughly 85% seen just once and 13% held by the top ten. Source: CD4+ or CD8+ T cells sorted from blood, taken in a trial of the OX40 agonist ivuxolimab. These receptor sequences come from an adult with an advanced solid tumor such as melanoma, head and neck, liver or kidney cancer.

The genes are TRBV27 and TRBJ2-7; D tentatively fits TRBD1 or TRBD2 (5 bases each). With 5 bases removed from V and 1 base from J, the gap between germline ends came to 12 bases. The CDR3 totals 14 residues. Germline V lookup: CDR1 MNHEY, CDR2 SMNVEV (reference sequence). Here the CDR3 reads CASSPLDSSYEQYF. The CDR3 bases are TGTGCCAGCAGTCCACTAGACAGTTCCTACGAGCAGTACTTC.

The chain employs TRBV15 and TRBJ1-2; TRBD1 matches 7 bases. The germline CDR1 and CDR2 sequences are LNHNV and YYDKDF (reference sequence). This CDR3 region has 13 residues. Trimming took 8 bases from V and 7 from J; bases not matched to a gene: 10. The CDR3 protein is CATSEGTAAGYTF. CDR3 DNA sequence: TGTGCCACCTCGGAGGGGACAGCGGCTGGCTACACCTTC.

CDR3 in amino acids: CASSLSQQEGYNEQFF. The CDR3 DNA reads TGTGCCAGCAGCTTAAGCCAGCAGGAGGGCTACAATGAGCAGTTCTTC. This chain connects TRBV11-3 to TRBJ2-1, with D perhaps matching TRBD2 (6 bases). There are 16 residues in the CDR3. Looked up from germline, CDR1 is SGHNT and CDR2 is YENEEA. V was clipped by 2 bases and J by 3 bases, with 14 bases between them.

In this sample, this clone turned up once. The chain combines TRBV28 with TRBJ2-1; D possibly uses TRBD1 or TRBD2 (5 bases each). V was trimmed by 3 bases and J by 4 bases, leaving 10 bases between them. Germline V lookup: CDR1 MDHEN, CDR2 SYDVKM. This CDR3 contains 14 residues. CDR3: CASSFGTNYNEQFF. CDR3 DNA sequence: TGTGCCAGCAGTTTCGGGACGAATTACAATGAGCAGTTCTTC.

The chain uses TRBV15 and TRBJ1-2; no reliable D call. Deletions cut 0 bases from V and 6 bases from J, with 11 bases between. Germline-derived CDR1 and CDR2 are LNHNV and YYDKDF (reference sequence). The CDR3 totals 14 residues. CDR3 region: CATSRDAPGDGYTF. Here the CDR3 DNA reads TGTGCCACCAGCAGAGATGCCCCAGGCGATGGCTACACCTTC.

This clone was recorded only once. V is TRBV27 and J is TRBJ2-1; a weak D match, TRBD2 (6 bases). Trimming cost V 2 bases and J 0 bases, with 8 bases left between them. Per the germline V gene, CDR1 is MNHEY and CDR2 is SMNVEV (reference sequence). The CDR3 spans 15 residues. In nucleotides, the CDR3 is TGTGCCAGCAGTTTACGCGGGGCCTCCTACAATGAGCAGTTCTTC. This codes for CASSLRGASYNEQFF.

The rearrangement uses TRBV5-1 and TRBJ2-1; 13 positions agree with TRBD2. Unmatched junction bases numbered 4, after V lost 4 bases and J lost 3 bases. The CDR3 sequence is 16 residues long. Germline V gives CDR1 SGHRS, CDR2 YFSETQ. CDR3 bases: TGCGCCAGCAGCGCTGGACTAGCGGGAGTCTACAATGAGCAGTTCTTC. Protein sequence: CASSAGLAGVYNEQFF.

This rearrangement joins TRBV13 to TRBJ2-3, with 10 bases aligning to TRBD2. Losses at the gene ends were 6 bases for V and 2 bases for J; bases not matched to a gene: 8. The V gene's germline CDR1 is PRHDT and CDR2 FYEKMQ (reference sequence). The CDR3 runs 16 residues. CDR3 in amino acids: CASSSIAGGPTDTQYF. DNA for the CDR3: TGTGCCAGCAGTTCTATAGCGGGGGGCCCCACAGATACGCAGTATTTT.

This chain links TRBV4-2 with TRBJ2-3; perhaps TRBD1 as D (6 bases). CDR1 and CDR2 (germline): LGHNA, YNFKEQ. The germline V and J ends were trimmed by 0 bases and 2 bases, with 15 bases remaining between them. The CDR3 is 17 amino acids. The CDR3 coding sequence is TGTGCCAGCAGCCAAGATCTTGGGGGCGTTTTCACAGATACGCAGTATTTT. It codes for CASSQDLGGVFTDTQYF.

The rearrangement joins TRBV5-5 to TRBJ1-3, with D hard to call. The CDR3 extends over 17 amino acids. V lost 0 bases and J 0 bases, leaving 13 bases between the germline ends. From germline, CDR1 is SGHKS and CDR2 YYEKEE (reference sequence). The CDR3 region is CASSLALGGRSGNTIYF. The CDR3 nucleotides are TGTGCCAGCAGCTTGGCCTTGGGCGGGCGCTCTGGAAACACCATATATTTT.

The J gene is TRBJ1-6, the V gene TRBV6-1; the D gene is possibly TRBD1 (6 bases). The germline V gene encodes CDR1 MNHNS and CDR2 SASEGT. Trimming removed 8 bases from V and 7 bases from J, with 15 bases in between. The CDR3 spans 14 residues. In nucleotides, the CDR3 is TGTGCCAGCGCTAGGGGGGCTTGGAATTCACCCCTCCACTTT. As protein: CASARGAWNSPLHF.

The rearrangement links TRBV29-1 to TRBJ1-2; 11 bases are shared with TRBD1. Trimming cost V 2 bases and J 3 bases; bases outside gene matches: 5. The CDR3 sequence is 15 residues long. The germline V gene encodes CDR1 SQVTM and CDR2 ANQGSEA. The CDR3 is CSVEKSGQGDYGYTF. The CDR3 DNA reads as TGCAGCGTTGAAAAGTCGGGACAGGGGGACTATGGCTACACCTTC.

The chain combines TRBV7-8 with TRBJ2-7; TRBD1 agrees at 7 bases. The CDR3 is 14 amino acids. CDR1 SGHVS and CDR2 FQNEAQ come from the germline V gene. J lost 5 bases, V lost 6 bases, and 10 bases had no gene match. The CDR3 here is CASSLQGGKHEQYF. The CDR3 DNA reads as TGTGCCAGCAGTTTACAAGGGGGCAAACACGAGCAGTACTTC. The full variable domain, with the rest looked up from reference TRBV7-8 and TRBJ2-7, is GAGVSQSPRYKVAKRGQDVALRCDPISGHVSLFWYQQALGQGPEFLTYFQNEAQLDKSGLPSDRFFAERPEGSVSTLKIQRTQQEDSAVYLCASSLQGGKHEQYFGPGTRLTVT.

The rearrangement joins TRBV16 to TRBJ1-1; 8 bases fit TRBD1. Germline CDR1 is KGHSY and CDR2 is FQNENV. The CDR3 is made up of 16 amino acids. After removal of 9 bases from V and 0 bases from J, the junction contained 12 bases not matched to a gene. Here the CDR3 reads CASGPYRGTMNTEAFF. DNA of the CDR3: TGTGCCAGTGGCCCCTACAGGGGGACTATGAACACTGAAGCTTTCTTT.

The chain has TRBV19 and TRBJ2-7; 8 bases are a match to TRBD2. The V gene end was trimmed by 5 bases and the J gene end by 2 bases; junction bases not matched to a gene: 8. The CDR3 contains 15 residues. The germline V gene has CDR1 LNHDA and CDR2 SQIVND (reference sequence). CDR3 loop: CASSQAGVTPYEQYF. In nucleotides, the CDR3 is TGTGCCAGTAGTCAAGCGGGAGTGACCCCCTACGAGCAGTACTTC.

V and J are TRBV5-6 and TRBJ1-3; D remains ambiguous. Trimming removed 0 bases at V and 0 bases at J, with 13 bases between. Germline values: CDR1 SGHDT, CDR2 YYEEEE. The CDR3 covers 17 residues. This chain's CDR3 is CASSLALGGRSGNTIYF. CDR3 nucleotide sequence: TGTGCCAGCAGCTTGGCCTTGGGCGGGCGCTCTGGAAACACCATATATTTT. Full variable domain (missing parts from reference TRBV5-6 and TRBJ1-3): DAGVTQSPTHLIKTRGQQVTLRCSPKSGHDTVSWYQQALGQGPQFIFQYYEEEERQRGNFPDRFSGHQFPNYSSELNVNALLLGDSALYLCASSLALGGRSGNTIYFGEGSWLTVV.

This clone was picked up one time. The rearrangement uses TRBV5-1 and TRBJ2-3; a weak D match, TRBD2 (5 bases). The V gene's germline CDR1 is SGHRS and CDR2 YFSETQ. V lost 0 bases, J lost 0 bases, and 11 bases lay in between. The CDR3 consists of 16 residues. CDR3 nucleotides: TGCGCCAGCAGCTTGGCCGGGCGGACTAGCACAGATACGCAGTATTTT. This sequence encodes CASSLAGRTSTDTQYF.

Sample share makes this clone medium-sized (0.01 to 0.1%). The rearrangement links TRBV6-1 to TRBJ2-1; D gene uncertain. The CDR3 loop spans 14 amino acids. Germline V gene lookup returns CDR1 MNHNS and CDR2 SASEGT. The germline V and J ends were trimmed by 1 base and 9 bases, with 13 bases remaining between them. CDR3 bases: TGTGCCAGCAGTGAAGTGGGTACCGACGGTGAGCAGTTCTTC. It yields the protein CASSEVGTDGEQFF.

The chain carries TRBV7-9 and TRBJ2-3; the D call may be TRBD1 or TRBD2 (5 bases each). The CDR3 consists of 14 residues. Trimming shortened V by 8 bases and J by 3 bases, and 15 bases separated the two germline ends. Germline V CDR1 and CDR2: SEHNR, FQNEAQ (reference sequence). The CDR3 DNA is TGTGCCAGCTCTCCCTGGGGGAGAACAGATACGCAGTATTTT. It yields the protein CASSPWGRTDTQYF.

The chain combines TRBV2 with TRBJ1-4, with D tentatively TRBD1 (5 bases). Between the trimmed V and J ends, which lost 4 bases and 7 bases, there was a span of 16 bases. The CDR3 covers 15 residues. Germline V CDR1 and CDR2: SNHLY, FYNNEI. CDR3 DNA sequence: TGTGCCAGCAGTGTCGGGACCGTGGTTGGTGAAAAACTGTTTTTT. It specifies CASSVGTVVGEKLFF.

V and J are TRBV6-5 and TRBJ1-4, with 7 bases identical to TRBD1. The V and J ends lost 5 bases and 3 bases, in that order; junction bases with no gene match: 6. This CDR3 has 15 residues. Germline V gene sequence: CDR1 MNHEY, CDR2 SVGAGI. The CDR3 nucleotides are TGTGCCAGCAGTGTCCGGGACAGCCCTAATGAAAAACTGTTTTTT. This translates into CASSVRDSPNEKLFF.

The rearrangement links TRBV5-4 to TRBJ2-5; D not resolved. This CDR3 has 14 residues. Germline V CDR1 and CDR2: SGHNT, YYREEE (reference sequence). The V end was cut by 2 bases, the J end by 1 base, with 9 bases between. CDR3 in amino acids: CASSLEGGQETQYF. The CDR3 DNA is TGTGCCAGCAGCTTAGAAGGTGGCCAAGAGACCCAGTACTTC.

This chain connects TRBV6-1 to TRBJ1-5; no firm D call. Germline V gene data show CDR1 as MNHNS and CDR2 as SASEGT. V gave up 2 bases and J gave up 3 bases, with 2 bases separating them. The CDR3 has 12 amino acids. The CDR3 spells CASSEPNQPQHF. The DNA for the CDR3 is TGTGCCAGCAGTGAACCCAATCAGCCCCAGCATTTT.

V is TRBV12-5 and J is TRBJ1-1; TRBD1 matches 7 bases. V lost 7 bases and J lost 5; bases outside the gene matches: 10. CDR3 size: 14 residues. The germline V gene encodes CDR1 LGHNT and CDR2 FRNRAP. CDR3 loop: CASVVDRVGTEAFF. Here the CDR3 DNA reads TGTGCTAGTGTCGTTGACAGGGTGGGTACTGAAGCTTTCTTT. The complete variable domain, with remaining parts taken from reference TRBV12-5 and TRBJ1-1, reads DARVTQTPRHKVTEMGQEVTMRCQPILGHNTVFWYRQTMMQGLELLAYFRNRAPLDDSGMPKDRFSAEMPDATLATLKIQPSEPRDSAVYFCASVVDRVGTEAFFGQGTRLTVV.

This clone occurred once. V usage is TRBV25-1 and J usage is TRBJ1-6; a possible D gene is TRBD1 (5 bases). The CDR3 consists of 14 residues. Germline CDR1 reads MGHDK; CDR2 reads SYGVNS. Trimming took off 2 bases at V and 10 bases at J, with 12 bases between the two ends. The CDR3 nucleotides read TGTGCCAGCAGTGAACCAGGGAGACGGTCACCCCTCCACTTT. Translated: CASSEPGRRSPLHF.

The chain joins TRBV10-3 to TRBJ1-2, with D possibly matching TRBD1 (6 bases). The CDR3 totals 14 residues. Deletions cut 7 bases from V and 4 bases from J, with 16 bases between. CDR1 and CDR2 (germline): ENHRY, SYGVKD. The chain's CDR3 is CAIKQKGGLYGYTF. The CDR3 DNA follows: TGTGCCATCAAGCAAAAGGGGGGCCTCTATGGCTACACCTTC.

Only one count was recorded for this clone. CDR3 sequence (DNA): TGTGCCAGCAGCGCGGACAATCGGGGATACAATGAGCAGTTCTTC. The encoded protein is CASSADNRGYNEQFF. This chain joins TRBV11-3 and TRBJ2-1, with D possibly being TRBD1 or TRBD2 (5 bases each). Trimming shortened V by 5 bases and J by 4 bases, and 15 bases separated the two germline ends. The CDR3 sequence is 15 residues long. Germline-derived CDR1 and CDR2 are SGHNT and YENEEA.

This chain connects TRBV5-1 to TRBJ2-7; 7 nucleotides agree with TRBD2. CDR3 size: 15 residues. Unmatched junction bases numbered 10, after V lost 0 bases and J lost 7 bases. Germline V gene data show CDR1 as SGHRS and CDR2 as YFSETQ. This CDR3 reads CASSLDARGSWEQYF. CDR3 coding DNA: TGCGCCAGCAGCTTGGATGCTCGCGGGAGTTGGGAGCAGTACTTC. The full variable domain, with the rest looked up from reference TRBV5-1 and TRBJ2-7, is KAGVTQTPRYLIKTRGQQVTLSCSPISGHRSVSWYQQTPGQGLQFLFEYFSETQRNKGNFPGRFSGRQFSNSRSEMNVSTLELGDSALYLCASSLDARGSWEQYFGPGTRLTVT.

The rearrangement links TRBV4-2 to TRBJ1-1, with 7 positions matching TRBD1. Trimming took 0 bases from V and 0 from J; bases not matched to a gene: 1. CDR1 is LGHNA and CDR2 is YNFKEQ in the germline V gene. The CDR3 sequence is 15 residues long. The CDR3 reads CASSQEGQLNTEAFF. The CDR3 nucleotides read TGTGCCAGCAGCCAAGAGGGACAGTTGAACACTGAAGCTTTCTTT.

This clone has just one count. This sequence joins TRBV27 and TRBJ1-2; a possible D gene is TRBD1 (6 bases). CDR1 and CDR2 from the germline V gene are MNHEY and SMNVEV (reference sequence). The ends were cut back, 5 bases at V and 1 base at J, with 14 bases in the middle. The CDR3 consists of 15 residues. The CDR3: CASSPGTSLNYGYTF. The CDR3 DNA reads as TGTGCCAGCAGTCCCGGGACATCCCTTAACTATGGCTACACCTTC.

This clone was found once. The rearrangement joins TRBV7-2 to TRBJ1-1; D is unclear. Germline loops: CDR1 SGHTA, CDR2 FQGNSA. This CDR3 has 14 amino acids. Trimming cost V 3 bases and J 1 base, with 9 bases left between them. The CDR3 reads CASSFLDENTEAFF. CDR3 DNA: TGTGCCAGCAGCTTCCTCGACGAGAACACTGAAGCTTTCTTT.

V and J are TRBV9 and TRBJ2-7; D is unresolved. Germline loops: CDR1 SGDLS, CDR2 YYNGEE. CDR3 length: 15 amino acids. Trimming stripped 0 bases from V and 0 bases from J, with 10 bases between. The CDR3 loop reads CASSVDGDGSYEQYF. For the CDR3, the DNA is TGTGCCAGCAGCGTAGACGGCGACGGCTCCTACGAGCAGTACTTC.